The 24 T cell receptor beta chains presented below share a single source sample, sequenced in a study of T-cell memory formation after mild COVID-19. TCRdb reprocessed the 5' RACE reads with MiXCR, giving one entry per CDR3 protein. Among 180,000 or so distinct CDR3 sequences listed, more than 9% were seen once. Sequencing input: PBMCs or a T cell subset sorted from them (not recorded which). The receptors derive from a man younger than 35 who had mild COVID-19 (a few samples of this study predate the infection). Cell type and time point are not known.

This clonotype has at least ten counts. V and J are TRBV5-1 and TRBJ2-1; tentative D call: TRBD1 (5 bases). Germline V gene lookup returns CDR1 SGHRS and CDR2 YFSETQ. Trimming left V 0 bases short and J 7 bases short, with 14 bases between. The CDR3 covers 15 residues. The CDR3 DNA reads TGCGCCAGCAGCTTGGAAGGGGCTACTGAGAATGAGCAGTTCTTC. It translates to CASSLEGATENEQFF.

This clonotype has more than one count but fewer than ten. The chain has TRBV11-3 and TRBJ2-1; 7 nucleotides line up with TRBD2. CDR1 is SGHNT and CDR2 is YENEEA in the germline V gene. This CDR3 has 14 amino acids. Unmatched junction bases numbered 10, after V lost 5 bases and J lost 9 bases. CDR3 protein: CASSLGNSGSEQFF. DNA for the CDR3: TGTGCCAGCAGCCTGGGGAATAGCGGGTCTGAGCAGTTCTTC.

The CDR3 is CASSYSSRGHYYNEQFF. The CDR3 coding sequence is TGTGCCAGCAGTTACTCGAGTCGCGGGCATTACTACAATGAGCAGTTCTTC. This chain connects TRBV6-5 to TRBJ2-1; tentatively, D is TRBD2 (5 bases). The CDR3 length is 17 residues. V lost 0 bases and J lost 3, with 15 bases in between. CDR1 is MNHEY, CDR2 SVGAGI, per germline.

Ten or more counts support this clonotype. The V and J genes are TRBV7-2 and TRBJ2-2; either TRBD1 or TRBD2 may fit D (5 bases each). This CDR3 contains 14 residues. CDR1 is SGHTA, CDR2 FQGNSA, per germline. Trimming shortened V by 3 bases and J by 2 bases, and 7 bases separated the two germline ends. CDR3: CASSLGRNTGELFF. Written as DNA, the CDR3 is TGTGCCAGCAGCTTGGGACGCAACACCGGGGAGCTGTTTTTT. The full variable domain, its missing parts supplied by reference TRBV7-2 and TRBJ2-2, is GAGVSQSPSNKVTEKGKDVELRCDPISGHTALYWYRQSLGQGLEFLIYFQGNSAPDKSGLPSDRFSAERTGGSVSTLTIQRTQQEDSAVYLCASSLGRNTGELFFGEGSRLTVL.

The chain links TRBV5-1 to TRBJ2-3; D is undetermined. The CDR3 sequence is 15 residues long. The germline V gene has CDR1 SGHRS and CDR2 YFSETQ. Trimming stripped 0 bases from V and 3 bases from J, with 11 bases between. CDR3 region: CASSLGIAWTDTQYF. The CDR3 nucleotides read TGCGCCAGCAGCTTGGGAATAGCCTGGACAGATACGCAGTATTTT. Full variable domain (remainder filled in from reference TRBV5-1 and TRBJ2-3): KAGVTQTPRYLIKTRGQQVTLSCSPISGHRSVSWYQQTPGQGLQFLFEYFSETQRNKGNFPGRFSGRQFSNSRSEMNVSTLELGDSALYLCASSLGIAWTDTQYFGPGTRLTVL.

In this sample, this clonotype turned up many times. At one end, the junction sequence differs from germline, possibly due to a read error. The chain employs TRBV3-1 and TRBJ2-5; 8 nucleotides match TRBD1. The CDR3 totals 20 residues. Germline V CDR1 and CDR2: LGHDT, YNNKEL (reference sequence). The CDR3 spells CASSQEARHRGALDPEIQYF. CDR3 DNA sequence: TGTGCCAGCAGCCAAGAAGCCCGGCACAGGGGGGCGCTAGATCCCGAGATCCAGTACTTC.

The CDR3 reads CASSLEGQGDTIYF. The CDR3, as DNA: TGTGCCAGCAGCTTAGAGGGACAGGGGGACACCATATATTTT. This rearrangement joins TRBV7-2 to TRBJ1-3, with 11 bases identical to TRBD1. CDR1 and CDR2 from the germline V gene are SGHTA and FQGNSA. V lost 1 base to trimming and J lost 8 bases; unmatched junction nucleotides: 1. The CDR3 runs to 14 residues.

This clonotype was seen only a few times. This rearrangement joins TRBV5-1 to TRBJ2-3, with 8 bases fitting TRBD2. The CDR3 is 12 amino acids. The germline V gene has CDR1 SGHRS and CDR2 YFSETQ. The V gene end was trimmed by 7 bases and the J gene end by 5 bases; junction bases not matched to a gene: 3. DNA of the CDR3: TGCGCCAGCCGGGAGGGGAGAGATACGCAGTATTTT. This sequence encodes CASREGRDTQYF.

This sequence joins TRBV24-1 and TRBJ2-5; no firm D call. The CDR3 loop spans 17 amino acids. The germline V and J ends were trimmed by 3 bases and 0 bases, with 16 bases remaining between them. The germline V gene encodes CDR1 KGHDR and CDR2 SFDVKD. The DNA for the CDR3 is TGTGCCACCAGTGATGGCTCTTCAGGATCGTACCAAGAGACCCAGTACTTC. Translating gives CATSDGSSGSYQETQYF.

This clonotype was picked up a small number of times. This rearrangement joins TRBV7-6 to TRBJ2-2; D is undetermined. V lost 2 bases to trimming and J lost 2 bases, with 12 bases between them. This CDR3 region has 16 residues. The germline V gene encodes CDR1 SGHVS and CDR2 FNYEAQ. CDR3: CASSLTGSSNTGELFF. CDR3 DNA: TGTGCCAGCAGCTTAACCGGGTCGAGTAACACCGGGGAGCTGTTTTTT.

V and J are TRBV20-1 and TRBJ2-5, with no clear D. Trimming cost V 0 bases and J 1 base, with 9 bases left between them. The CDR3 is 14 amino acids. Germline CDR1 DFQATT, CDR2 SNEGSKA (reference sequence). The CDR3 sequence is CSAREVVLQETQYF. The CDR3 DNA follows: TGCAGTGCTAGAGAAGTAGTACTCCAAGAGACCCAGTACTTC.

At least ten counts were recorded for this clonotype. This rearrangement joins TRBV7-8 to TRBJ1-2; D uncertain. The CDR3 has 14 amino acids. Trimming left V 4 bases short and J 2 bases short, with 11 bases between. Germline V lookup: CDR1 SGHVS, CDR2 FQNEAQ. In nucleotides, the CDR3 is TGTGCCAGCAGCTCGCCCCCGGCCAACTATGGCTACACCTTC. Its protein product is CASSSPPANYGYTF.

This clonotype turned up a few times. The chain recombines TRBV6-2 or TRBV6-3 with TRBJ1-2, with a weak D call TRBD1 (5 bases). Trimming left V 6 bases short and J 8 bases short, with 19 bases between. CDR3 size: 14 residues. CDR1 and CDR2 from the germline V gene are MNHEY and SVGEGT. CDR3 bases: TGTGCCAGCAGCTACGGACATCCCTCTGGGGGCTACACCTTC. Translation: CASSYGHPSGGYTF.

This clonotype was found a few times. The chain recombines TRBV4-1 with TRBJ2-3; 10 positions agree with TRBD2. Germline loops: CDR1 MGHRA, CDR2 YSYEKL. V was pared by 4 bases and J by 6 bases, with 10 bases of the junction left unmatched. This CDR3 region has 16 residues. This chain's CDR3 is CASSPLERGGLDTQYF. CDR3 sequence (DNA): TGCGCCAGCAGCCCCCTGGAGCGGGGGGGCCTGGATACGCAGTATTTT.

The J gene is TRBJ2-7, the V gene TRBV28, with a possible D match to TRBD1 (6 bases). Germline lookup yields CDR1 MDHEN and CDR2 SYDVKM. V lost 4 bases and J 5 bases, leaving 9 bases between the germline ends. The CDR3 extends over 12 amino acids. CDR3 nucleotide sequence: TGTGCCAGCAGTTCATACAGGGACGAGCAGTACGTC. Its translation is CASSSYRDEQYV.

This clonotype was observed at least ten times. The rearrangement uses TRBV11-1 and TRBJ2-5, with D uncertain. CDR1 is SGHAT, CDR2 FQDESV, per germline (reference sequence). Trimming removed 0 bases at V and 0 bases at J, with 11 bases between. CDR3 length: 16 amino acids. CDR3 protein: CASSLADWQNQETQYF. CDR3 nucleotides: TGTGCCAGCAGCTTAGCGGATTGGCAGAACCAAGAGACCCAGTACTTC.

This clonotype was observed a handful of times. CDR3 nucleotide sequence: TGCGCCAGCAGCTCCTCCGGGACAGGGGGCTCGGTGCGGGAGACCCAGTACTTC. Translating gives CASSSSGTGGSVRETQYF. The J gene is TRBJ2-5, the V gene TRBV5-1, with 12 bases identical to TRBD1. V lost 3 bases and J lost 5; bases outside the gene matches: 14. The CDR3 runs to 18 residues. Germline CDR1 reads SGHRS; CDR2 reads YFSETQ. Based on the CDR3 plus reference TRBV5-1 and TRBJ2-5, the full variable domain is KAGVTQTPRYLIKTRGQQVTLSCSPISGHRSVSWYQQTPGQGLQFLFEYFSETQRNKGNFPGRFSGRQFSNSRSEMNVSTLELGDSALYLCASSSSGTGGSVRETQYFGPGTRLLVL.

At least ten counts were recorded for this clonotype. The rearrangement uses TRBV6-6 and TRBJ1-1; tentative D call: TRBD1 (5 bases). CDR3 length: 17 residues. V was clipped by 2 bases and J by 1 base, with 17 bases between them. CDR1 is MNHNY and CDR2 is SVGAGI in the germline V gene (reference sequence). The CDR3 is CASSYGNRGRENTEAFF. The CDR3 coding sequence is TGTGCCAGCAGTTACGGAAATCGGGGCAGGGAGAACACTGAAGCTTTCTTT.

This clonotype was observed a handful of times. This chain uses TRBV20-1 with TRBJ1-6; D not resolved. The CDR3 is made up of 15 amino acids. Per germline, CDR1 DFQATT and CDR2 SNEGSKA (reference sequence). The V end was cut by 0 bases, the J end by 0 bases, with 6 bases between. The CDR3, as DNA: TGCAGTGCTAGAGAGGAGAGCTCCTATAATTCACCCCTCCACTTT. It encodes CSAREESSYNSPLHF.

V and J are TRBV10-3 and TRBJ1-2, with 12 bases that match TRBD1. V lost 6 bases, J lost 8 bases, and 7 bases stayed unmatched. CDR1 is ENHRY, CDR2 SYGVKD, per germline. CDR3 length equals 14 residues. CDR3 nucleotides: TGTGCCATCAGCGCTCCGGGACAGGGGGCGGGCTACACCTTC. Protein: CAISAPGQGAGYTF.

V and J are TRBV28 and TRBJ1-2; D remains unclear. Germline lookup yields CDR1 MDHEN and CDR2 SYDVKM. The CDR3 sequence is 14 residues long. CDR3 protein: CAALTGNYLYGYTF. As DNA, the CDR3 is TGTGCAGCGCTCACGGGGAATTACCTCTATGGCTACACCTTC.

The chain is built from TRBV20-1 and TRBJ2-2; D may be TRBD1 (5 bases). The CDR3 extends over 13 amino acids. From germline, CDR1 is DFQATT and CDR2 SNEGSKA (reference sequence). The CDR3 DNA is TGCAGCACAGGAATAGTGAACACCGGGGAGCTGTTTTTT. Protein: CSTGIVNTGELFF.

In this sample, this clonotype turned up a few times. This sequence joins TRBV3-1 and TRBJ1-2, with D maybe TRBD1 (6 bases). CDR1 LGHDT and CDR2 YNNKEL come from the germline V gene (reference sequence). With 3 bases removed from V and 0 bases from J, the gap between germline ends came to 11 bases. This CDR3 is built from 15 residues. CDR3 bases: TGTGCCAGCAGCCACAGACAGGATGCTAACTATGGCTACACCTTC. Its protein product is CASSHRQDANYGYTF.

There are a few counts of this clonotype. CDR3 DNA sequence: TGTGCCAGCAGCTTAGGCGGGGTAGGAACAGATACGCAGTATTTT. It yields the protein CASSLGGVGTDTQYF. The chain uses TRBV11-2 and TRBJ2-3; TRBD2 might be the D (6 bases). CDR3 size: 15 residues. V was trimmed by 1 base and J by 3 bases, leaving 11 bases between them. Germline assignment: CDR1 SGHAT and CDR2 FQNNGV.